The T cell receptor (beta chain) under discussion was sequenced for a study of blood T cell repertoires in COVID-19. Study at large: The United States, Italy and Spain provided the acute and convalescent COVID-19 samples. PBMCs, B-cell-depleted T cells, or T cells were the source of the cDNA or gDNA that made up the material.

In the original workflow: Nucleated cell counts were estimated from reference gene primer amplification. Generated by immunoSEQ multiplex PCR, the TCRdb table keeps only in-frame clones and is missing some. That table is the source of V, J and clone size, and D and trimming were worked out from the DNA. The sample includes some 90,000 clones, less than 85% of them seen just once. V shed 7 bases and J 4 bases; nucleotides not matched to a gene: 10. The CDR3 has 15 amino acids. The germline gives CDR1 SNHLY, CDR2 FYNNEI. Sequencing was done on a sample of peripheral blood. The sequence derives from a man aged 70 or older with active or convalescent COVID-19. V and J are TRBV2 and TRBJ2-7; 10 bases match TRBD1. DNA for the CDR3: TGTGCCAGCACCCCCGGGACAGGGGTTTTTTACGAGCAGTACTTC. Translation gives CASTPGTGVFYEQYF.